This TCR beta chain was identified during a study of T cells after yellow fever vaccination. Trimming removed 1 base from V and 0 bases from J, with 9 bases in between. This CDR3 region has 15 residues. Germline values: CDR1 SGHTS, CDR2 YDEGEE. This clonotype was picked up many times. Its antigen is currently unknown. Findings of the study overall: The secondary response peaked faster, at day 5 versus 15, but was weaker. The study re-detected most primary-vaccination clones after the booster (around 96% CD4, around 89% CD8). Just a small share of clonotypes turned up in the CD4 compartment as well as the CD8 compartment.

Generation of TCR cDNA used 5'RACE template switching (which added a universal primer site and UMIs). Each CDR3 protein is one row after TCRdb ran MiXCR on the 5' RACE reads. This sample yields hundreds of thousands of distinct CDR3 sequences, of which about a fifth are seen a single time; about a sixth belongs to the top ten. The chain has TRBV5-8 and TRBJ2-3; D possibly corresponds to TRBD1 (6 bases). The sequencing used PBMCs, collected less than 25 days after the first yellow fever vaccination. This clonotype was obtained from a man in his late teens or twenties who received the YFV17D yellow fever vaccine. The CDR3 loop is CASSLMGASTDTQYF. The CDR3 nucleotides read TGTGCCAGCAGCTTGATGGGGGCTAGCACAGATACGCAGTATTTT.